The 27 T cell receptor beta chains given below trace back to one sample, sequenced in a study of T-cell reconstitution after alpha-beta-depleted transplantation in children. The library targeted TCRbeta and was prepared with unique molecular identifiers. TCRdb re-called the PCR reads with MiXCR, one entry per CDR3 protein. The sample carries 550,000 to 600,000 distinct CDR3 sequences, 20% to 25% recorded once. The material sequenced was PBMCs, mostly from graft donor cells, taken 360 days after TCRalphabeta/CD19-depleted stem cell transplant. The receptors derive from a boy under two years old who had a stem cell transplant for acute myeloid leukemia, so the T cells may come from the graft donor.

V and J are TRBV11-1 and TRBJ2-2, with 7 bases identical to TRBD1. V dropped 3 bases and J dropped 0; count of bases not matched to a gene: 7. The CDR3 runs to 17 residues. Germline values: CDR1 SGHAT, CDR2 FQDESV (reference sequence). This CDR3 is CASSFRDSQPNTGELFF. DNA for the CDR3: TGTGCCAGCAGCTTCCGGGACAGTCAACCGAACACCGGGGAGCTGTTTTTT.

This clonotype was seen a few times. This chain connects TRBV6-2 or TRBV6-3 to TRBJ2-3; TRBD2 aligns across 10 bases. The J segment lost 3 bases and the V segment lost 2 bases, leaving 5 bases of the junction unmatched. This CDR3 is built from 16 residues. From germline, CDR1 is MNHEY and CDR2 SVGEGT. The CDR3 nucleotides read TGTGCCAGCAGTTACGCCGGGACTAGCGTAACAGATACGCAGTATTTT. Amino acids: CASSYAGTSVTDTQYF.

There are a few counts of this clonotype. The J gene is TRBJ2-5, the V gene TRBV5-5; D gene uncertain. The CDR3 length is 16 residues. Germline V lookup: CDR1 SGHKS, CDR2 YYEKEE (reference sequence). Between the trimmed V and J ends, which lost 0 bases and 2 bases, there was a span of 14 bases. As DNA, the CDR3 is TGTGCCAGCAGCTTGGTTTGGACCGCGATACAAGAGACCCAGTACTTC. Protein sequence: CASSLVWTAIQETQYF.

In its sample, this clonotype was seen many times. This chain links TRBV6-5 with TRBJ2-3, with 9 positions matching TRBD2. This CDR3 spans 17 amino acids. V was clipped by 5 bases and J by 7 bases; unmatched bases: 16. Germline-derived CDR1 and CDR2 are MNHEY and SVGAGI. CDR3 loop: CASSPETSGLAVNTQYF. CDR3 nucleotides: TGTGCCAGCAGTCCCGAGACTAGCGGACTCGCTGTAAATACGCAGTATTTT.

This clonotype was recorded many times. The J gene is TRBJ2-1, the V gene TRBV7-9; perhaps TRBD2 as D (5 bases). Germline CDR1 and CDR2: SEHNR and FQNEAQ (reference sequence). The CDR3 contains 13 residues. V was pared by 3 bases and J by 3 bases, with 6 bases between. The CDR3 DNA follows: TGTGCCAGCAGCTTCGGGGTCTACAATGAGCAGTTCTTC. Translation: CASSFGVYNEQFF.

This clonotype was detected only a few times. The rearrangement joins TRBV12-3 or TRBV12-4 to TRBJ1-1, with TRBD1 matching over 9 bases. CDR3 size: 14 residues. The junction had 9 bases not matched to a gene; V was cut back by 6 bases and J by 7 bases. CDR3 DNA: TGTGCCAGCAGAAGACAGGGGGGTCGCGGTGAAGCTTTCTTT. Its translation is CASRRQGGRGEAFF.

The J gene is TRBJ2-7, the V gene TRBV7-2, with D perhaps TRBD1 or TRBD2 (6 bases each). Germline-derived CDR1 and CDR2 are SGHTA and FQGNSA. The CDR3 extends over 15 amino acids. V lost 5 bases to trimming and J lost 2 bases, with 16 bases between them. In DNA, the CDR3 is TGTGCCAGCAGCCTCGATGAAGGGGGGACCTACGAGCAGTACTTC. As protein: CASSLDEGGTYEQYF.

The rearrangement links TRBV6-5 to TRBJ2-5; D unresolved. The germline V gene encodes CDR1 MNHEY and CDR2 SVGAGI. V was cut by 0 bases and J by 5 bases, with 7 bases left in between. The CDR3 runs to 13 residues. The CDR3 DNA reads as TGTGCCAGCAGTTACTCGCACTCGGAGACCCAGTACTTC. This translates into CASSYSHSETQYF.

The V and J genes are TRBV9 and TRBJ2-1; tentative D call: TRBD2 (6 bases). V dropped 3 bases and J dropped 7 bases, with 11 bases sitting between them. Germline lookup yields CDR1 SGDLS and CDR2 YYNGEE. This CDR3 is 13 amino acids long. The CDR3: CASSGGVANEQFF. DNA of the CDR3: TGTGCCAGCAGCGGGGGGGTTGCAAATGAGCAGTTCTTC.

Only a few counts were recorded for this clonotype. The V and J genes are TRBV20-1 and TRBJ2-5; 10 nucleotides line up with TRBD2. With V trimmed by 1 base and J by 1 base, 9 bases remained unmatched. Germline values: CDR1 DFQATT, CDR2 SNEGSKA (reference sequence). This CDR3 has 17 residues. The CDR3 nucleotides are TGCAGTGCTAGAGGAAAGGGAGTAGCGGGGGGCCAAGAGACCCAGTACTTC. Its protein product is CSARGKGVAGGQETQYF.

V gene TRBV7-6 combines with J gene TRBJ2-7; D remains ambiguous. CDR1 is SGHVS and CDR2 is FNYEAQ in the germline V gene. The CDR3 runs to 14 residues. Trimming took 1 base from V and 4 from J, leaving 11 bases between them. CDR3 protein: CASSLETNSYEQYV. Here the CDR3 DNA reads TGTGCCAGCAGCTTAGAGACAAATTCTTACGAGCAGTACGTC.

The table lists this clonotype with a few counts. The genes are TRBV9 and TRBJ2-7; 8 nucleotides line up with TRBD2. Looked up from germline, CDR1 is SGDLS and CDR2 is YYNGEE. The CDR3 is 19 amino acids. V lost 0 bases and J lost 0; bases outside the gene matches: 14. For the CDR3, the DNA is TGTGCCAGCAGCGTAGCTACGGGAGGGGAGGTTCTTAGCTCCTACGAGCAGTACGTC. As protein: CASSVATGGEVLSSYEQYV.

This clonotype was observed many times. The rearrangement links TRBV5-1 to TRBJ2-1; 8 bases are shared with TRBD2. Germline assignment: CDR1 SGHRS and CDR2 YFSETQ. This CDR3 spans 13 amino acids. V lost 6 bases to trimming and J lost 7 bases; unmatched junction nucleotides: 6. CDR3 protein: CASTGGGLNEQFF. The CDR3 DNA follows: TGCGCCAGCACCGGCGGGGGGTTGAATGAGCAGTTCTTC. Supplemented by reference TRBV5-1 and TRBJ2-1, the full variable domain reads KAGVTQTPRYLIKTRGQQVTLSCSPISGHRSVSWYQQTPGQGLQFLFEYFSETQRNKGNFPGRFSGRQFSNSRSEMNVSTLELGDSALYLCASTGGGLNEQFFGPGTRLTVL.

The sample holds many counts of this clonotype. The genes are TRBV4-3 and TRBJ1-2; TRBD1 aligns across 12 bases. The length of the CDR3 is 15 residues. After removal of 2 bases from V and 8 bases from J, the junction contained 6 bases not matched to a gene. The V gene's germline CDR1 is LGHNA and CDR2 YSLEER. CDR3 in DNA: TGCGCCAGCAGCCAAAGAGGGACAGGGGGCTTGGGCTACACCTTC. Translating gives CASSQRGTGGLGYTF.

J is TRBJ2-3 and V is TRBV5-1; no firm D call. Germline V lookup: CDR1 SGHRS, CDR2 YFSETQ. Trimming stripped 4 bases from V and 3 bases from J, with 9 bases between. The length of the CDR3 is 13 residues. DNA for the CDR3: TGCGCCAGCAGCCCGACCGGGACAGATACGCAGTATTTT. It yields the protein CASSPTGTDTQYF.

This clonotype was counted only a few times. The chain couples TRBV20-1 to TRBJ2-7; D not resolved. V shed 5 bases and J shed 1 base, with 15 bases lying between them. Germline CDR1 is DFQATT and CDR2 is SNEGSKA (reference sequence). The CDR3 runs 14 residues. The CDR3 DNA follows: TGCAGTGCTCCCATAGAGCCCCGTTCCTACGAGCAGTACGTC. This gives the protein CSAPIEPRSYEQYV.

CDR3 loop: CASSGARTGLNYGYTF. CDR3 in DNA: TGTGCCAGCAGCGGAGCCAGGACAGGGCTTAACTATGGCTACACCTTC. The chain joins TRBV9 to TRBJ1-2, with 8 bases matching TRBD1. The germline gives CDR1 SGDLS, CDR2 YYNGEE. Losses at the gene ends were 3 bases for V and 1 base for J; bases not matched to a gene: 8. This CDR3 has 16 amino acids.

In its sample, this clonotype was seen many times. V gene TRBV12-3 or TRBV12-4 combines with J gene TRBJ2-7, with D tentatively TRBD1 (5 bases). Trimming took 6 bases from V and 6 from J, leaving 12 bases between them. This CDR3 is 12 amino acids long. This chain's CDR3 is CASRGMGREQYF. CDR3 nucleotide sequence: TGTGCCAGCAGGGGAATGGGGCGCGAGCAGTACTTC.

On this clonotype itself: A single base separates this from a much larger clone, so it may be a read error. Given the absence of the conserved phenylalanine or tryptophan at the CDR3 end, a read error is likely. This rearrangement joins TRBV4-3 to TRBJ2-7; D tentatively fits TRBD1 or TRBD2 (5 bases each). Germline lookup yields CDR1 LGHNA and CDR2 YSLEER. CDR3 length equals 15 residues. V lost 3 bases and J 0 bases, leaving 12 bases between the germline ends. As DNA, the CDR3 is TGCGCCAGCAGCCAGGGTCCTGGGACCTCCTACGAGCAGTACTAC. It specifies CASSQGPGTSYEQYY.

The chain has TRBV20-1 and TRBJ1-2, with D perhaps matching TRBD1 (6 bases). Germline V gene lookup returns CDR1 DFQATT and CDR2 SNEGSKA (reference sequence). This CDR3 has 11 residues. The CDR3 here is CRGAANYGYTF. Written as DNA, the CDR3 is TGCAGGGGGGCAGCCAACTATGGCTACACCTTC.

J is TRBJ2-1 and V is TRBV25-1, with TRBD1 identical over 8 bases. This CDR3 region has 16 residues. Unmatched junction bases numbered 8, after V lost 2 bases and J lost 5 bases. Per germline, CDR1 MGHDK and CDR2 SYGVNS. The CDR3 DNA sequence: TGTGCCAGCAGTGAACTCGGACAGGGTGGGAACAATGAGCAGTTCTTC. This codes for CASSELGQGGNNEQFF.

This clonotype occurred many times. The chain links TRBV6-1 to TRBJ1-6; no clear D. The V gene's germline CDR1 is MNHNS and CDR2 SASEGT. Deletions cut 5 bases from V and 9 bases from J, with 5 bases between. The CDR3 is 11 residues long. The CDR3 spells CASSKRSPLHF. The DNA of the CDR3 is TGTGCCAGCAGTAAACGTTCACCCCTCCACTTT.

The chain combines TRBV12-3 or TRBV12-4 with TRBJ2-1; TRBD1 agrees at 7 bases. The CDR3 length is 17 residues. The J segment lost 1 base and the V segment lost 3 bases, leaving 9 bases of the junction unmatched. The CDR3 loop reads CASSFRLDRESYNEQFF. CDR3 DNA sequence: TGTGCCAGCAGTTTCAGGTTAGACAGGGAATCCTACAATGAGCAGTTCTTC.

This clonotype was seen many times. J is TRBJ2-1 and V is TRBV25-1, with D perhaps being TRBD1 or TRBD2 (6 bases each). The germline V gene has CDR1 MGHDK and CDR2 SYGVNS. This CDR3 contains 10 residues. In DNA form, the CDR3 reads TGTGCAACGGGGGCGTATGAGCAGTTCTTC. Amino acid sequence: CATGAYEQFF.

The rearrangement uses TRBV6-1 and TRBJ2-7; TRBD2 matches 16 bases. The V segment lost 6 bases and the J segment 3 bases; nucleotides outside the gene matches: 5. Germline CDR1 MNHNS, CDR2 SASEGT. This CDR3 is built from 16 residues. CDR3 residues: CASRGTSGGAFYEQYV. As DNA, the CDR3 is TGTGCCAGCAGGGGGACTAGCGGGGGGGCGTTCTACGAGCAGTACGTC.

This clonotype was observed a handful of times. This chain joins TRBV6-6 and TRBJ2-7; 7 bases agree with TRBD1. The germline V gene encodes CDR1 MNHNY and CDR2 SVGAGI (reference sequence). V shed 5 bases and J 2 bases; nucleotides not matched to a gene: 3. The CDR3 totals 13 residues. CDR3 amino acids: CASSQGVTYEQYV. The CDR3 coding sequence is TGTGCCAGCAGTCAGGGGGTGACCTACGAGCAGTACGTC.

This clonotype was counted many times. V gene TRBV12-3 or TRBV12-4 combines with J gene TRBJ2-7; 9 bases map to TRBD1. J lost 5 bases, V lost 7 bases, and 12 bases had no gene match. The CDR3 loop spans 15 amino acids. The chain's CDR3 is CASTLGDREYDEQYF. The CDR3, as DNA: TGTGCCAGCACCCTAGGGGACAGGGAATATGACGAGCAGTACTTC.